One sample yielded the 9 T cell receptor beta chains listed below, sequenced in a study of OX40 agonist ivuxolimab in advanced cancers. Sequencing used immunoSEQ multiplex PCR; TCRdb keeps in-frame clones, though not all of them. This sample yields 45,000 to 55,000 clones, of which approximately 90% are seen a single time; about 0.64% belongs to the top ten. This sample comprised CD4+ or CD8+ T cells sorted from blood, obtained in a trial of the OX40 agonist ivuxolimab. The receptors shown here come from an adult with an advanced solid tumor such as melanoma, head and neck, liver or kidney cancer.

V and J are TRBV2 and TRBJ2-1, with 12 bases matching TRBD2. Germline CDR1 and CDR2: SNHLY and FYNNEI. The length of the CDR3 is 16 residues. V trimming: 6 bases; J trimming: 4 bases; junction bases outside the gene matches: 7. CDR3 sequence: CASRASGRGAYNEQFF. The CDR3 DNA sequence: TGTGCCAGCAGAGCTAGCGGGAGGGGGGCATACAATGAGCAGTTCTTC.

The chain combines TRBV4-1 with TRBJ2-1; no reliable D call. V was pared by 2 bases and J by 3 bases, with 2 bases between. This CDR3 is built from 12 residues. Per germline, CDR1 MGHRA and CDR2 YSYEKL. CDR3 sequence: CASSQSYNEQFF. As DNA, the CDR3 is TGCGCCAGCAGCCAAAGCTACAATGAGCAGTTCTTC.

This chain connects TRBV5-1 to TRBJ2-4; D is possibly TRBD1 or TRBD2 (5 bases each). Trimming took 0 bases from V and 6 from J, leaving 13 bases between them. The CDR3 contains 15 residues. Looked up from germline, CDR1 is SGHRS and CDR2 is YFSETQ. The CDR3 DNA sequence: TGCGCCAGCAGCTTGGGGGGCCTAGAGGGAAACATTCAGTACTTC. Amino acid sequence: CASSLGGLEGNIQYF.

The chain employs TRBV18 and TRBJ2-1; the D is unclear. From germline, CDR1 is KGHSH and CDR2 LQKENI. This CDR3 has 13 residues. V was clipped by 4 bases and J by 10 bases, with 14 bases between them. CDR3 sequence reads: CASSLDYSNEQFF. CDR3 DNA: TGTGCCAGCTCACTAGATTACAGCAACGAGCAGTTCTTC.

This clone occurred a few times. CDR3 bases: TGCAGCGTTGATCCCGATGCCACTGAAGCTTTCTTT. It specifies CSVDPDATEAFF. The chain carries TRBV29-1 and TRBJ1-1; D remains ambiguous. V lost 3 bases to trimming and J lost 4 bases, with 9 bases between them. Germline V lookup: CDR1 SQVTM, CDR2 ANQGSEA. This CDR3 comprises 12 residues.

The genes are TRBV19 and TRBJ1-5; D is possibly TRBD1 (5 bases). This CDR3 is 14 amino acids long. V lost 3 bases and J 11 bases, leaving 17 bases between the germline ends. Germline values: CDR1 LNHDA, CDR2 SQIVND (reference sequence). CDR3 in amino acids: CASSIGTAGGSQHF. The CDR3 DNA follows: TGTGCCAGTAGTATCGGCACCGCCGGGGGATCCCAGCATTTT. Looking up the rest from reference TRBV19 and TRBJ1-5 gives the full variable domain: DGGITQSPKYLFRKEGQNVTLSCEQNLNHDAMYWYRQDPGQGLRLIYYSQIVNDFQKGDIAEGYSVSREKKESFPLTVTSAQKNPTAFYLCASSIGTAGGSQHFGDGTRLSIL.

V is TRBV28 and J is TRBJ1-4, with TRBD1 identical over 12 bases. Germline lookup yields CDR1 MDHEN and CDR2 SYDVKM. This CDR3 is built from 17 residues. The ends lost 4 bases at V and 7 bases at J; junction bases unmatched: 10. The CDR3 DNA reads as TGTGCCAGCAGTTCGCCGCGGGGACAGGGGGCGGGTGAAAAACTGTTTTTT. Protein sequence: CASSSPRGQGAGEKLFF.

This clone was seen a single time. J is TRBJ2-2 and V is TRBV11-3; 8 bases are a match to TRBD1. Germline V gene lookup returns CDR1 SGHNT and CDR2 YENEEA. The CDR3 consists of 15 residues. V was pared by 8 bases and J by 4 bases, with 9 bases of the junction left unmatched. Here the CDR3 reads CASCRTGIFTGELFF. The CDR3 DNA is TGTGCCAGCTGTCGGACAGGGATTTTCACCGGGGAGCTGTTTTTT.

This clone was detected only a few times. This chain joins TRBV13 and TRBJ2-7; D is undetermined. The CDR3 is 12 residues long. Trimming removed 3 bases from V and 3 bases from J, with 6 bases in between. The germline V gene has CDR1 PRHDT and CDR2 FYEKMQ (reference sequence). The CDR3 loop reads CASSFHLYEQYF. The CDR3 coding sequence is TGTGCCAGCAGCTTCCACCTCTACGAGCAGTACTTC.